This record looks at one T cell receptor (beta chain) sequence and its context. Antigen: not known. A much larger clone is a single base away; this may be a read error. The sample belongs to a study of identical twins' blood T cells. All three twin pairs grew up together with likely shared infections and vaccines. In the original workflow: Per-library CDR3 reads ranged roughly 2.2 to 3.6 million; clonotypes, ~85,000 to ~550,000. TCRdb ran MiXCR on the 5' RACE reads and lists one entry per CDR3 protein. These V and J calls rely on TCRdb rather than the paper's analysis. The sample has roughly 380,000 distinct CDR3 sequences, roughly 28% seen once. Study results and limitations: V gene usage reportedly matched far better within twin pairs than unrelated donors.

Per the germline V gene, CDR1 is MNHEY and CDR2 is SVGAGI. There are 14 residues in the CDR3. The V and J ends lost 6 bases and 4 bases respectively, with 15 bases between them. The sample consisted of PBMCs. This TCR was recovered from a woman between 18 and 55 years old in good health. The chain has TRBV6-5 and TRBJ1-1; a weak D match, TRBD1 (6 bases). The CDR3 nucleotides read TGTGCCAGCAGGCCAGGGGACCCGAGCACTGAAGCTTTCTTT. Its translation is CASRPGDPSTEAFF.